These 11 T cell receptor beta chains came from one sample sequenced in a study of blood T cells in healthy people across ages. The authors ran a second PCR of about 7 to 11 cycles using a sample-barcoded 5' primer and a J-beta primer mix. One entry per CDR3 protein, called by TCRdb with MiXCR from the 5' RACE reads. This sample yields about 800,000 distinct CDR3 sequences, of which about 25% are seen a single time; more than 3% belongs to the top ten. These same data were also listed under a study on T cells of mothers and their children.

The sequenced sample consisted of blood. The receptors derive from a boy under 18 in good health.

The rearrangement uses TRBV18 and TRBJ2-5; 8 bases fit TRBD1. With V trimmed by 3 bases and J by 1 base, 7 bases remained unmatched. This CDR3 is built from 16 residues. CDR1 and CDR2 (germline): KGHSH, LQKENI. CDR3: CASSPSNGQGQETQYF. CDR3 coding DNA: TGTGCCAGCTCACCTTCTAATGGACAGGGCCAAGAGACCCAGTACTTC.

In its sample, this clonotype was seen many times. The chain carries TRBV28 and TRBJ2-1, with D hard to call. The CDR3 is 13 amino acids. CDR1 MDHEN and CDR2 SYDVKM come from the germline V gene. Trimming shortened V by 9 bases and J by 0 bases, and 9 bases separated the two germline ends. CDR3 coding DNA: TGTGCCAGTAGGGATAGCTCCTACAATGAGCAGTTCTTC. This codes for CASRDSSYNEQFF.

Written as DNA, the CDR3 is TGTGCCTGGGAAAGACAGGGGGCGCATGGCTACACCTTC. It is translated as CAWERQGAHGYTF. The V and J genes are TRBV30 and TRBJ1-2; 10 bases fit TRBD1. Germline CDR1 reads GTSNPN; CDR2 reads SVGIG (reference sequence). Trimming took 5 bases from V and 6 from J; bases not matched to a gene: 6. The CDR3 has 13 residues.

The genes are TRBV29-1 and TRBJ2-1, with unresolved D. Germline assignment: CDR1 SQVTM and CDR2 ANQGSEA. The V end was cut by 5 bases, the J end by 5 bases, with 4 bases between. The CDR3 is 10 amino acids. CDR3 sequence (DNA): TGCAGCGTTATAGACAATGAGCAGTTCTTC. This sequence encodes CSVIDNEQFF.

CDR3 in DNA: TGTGCCAGCAGCCCCGGATCTAGCGGGAGCACAGATACGCAGTATTTT. Translation: CASSPGSSGSTDTQYF. The chain uses TRBV7-9 and TRBJ2-3; 8 bases line up with TRBD2. The CDR3 covers 16 residues. V shed 5 bases, J shed 0 bases, and the junction held 7 bases outside the gene matches. Germline-derived CDR1 and CDR2 are SEHNR and FQNEAQ (reference sequence).

This clonotype was seen more than once but under ten times. The chain combines TRBV4-3 with TRBJ2-1; tentatively, D is TRBD2 (5 bases). The CDR3 length is 16 residues. CDR1 is LGHNA, CDR2 YSLEER, per germline. The V gene lost 0 bases and the J gene lost 8 bases, with 17 bases spanning the gap. The CDR3 DNA follows: TGCGCCAGCAGCCAAGACCGGGAATATACCTTCGATGAGCAGTTCTTC. It is translated as CASSQDREYTFDEQFF.

This clonotype has just a few counts. The chain carries TRBV9 and TRBJ2-2, with unresolved D. V shed 0 bases and J shed 4 bases, with 13 bases lying between them. The CDR3 consists of 16 residues. CDR1 and CDR2 (germline): SGDLS, YYNGEE. The CDR3 sequence: CASSVGSPGPTGELFF. As DNA, the CDR3 is TGTGCCAGCAGCGTAGGTAGCCCAGGCCCCACCGGGGAGCTGTTTTTT. The full variable domain, with the rest looked up from reference TRBV9 and TRBJ2-2, is DSGVTQTPKHLITATGQRVTLRCSPRSGDLSVYWYQQSLDQGLQFLIQYYNGEERAKGNILERFSAQQFPDLHSELNLSSLELGDSALYFCASSVGSPGPTGELFFGEGSRLTVL.

In DNA form, the CDR3 reads TGTGCCAGCAGCTTCGCAGTGGGAGAGGGAACTAGGGAGCAGTACTTC. This translates into CASSFAVGEGTREQYF. The chain joins TRBV7-9 to TRBJ2-5; D may be TRBD2 (5 bases). Germline loops: CDR1 SEHNR, CDR2 FQNEAQ (reference sequence). V shed 3 bases and J shed 11 bases, with 25 bases lying between them. The CDR3 loop spans 16 amino acids.

The chain carries TRBV20-1 and TRBJ2-1; 7 positions match TRBD2. The CDR3 totals 15 residues. CDR1 is DFQATT and CDR2 is SNEGSKA in the germline V gene (reference sequence). V lost 6 bases to trimming and J lost 9 bases; unmatched junction nucleotides: 17. CDR3 loop: CSANGRSPSDSEQFF. The CDR3 DNA follows: TGCAGTGCCAACGGGAGGTCACCTAGCGATTCTGAGCAGTTCTTC.

This clonotype showed up many times. The gene calls are TRBV29-1 and TRBJ2-1; TRBD2 matches 11 bases. The CDR3 sequence is 14 residues long. With 2 bases clipped from V and 7 bases from J, the junction kept 4 bases outside the gene matches. Germline V gene sequence: CDR1 SQVTM, CDR2 ANQGSEA. The CDR3 DNA reads TGCAGCGTTGAAATAGCGGGAGGGAGGAATGAGCAGTTCTTC. It codes for CSVEIAGGRNEQFF.

On this clonotype itself: The junction differs from germline at one of its ends, possibly a read error. The chain carries TRBV9 and TRBJ1-6; D gene uncertain. The CDR3 has 13 residues. Germline lookup yields CDR1 SGDLS and CDR2 YYNGEE. The CDR3 DNA reads TGTGCCAGCAGCCTAAGTCCCAATTCACCCATCCACTTT. Amino acids: CASSLSPNSPIHF.